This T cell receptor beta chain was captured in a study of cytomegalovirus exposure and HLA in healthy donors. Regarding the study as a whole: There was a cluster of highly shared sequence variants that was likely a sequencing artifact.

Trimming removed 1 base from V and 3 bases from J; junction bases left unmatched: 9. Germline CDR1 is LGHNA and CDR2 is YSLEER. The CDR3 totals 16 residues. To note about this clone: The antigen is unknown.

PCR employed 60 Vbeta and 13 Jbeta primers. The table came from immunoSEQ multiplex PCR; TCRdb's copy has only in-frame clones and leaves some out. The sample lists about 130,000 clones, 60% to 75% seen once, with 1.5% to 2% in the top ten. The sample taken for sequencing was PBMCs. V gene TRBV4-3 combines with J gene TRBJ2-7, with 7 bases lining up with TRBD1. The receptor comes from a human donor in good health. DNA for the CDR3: TGCGCCAGCAGCCAAGGGGTGAGCCAGGGGGACTACGAGCAGTACTTC. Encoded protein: CASSQGVSQGDYEQYF.